This T cell receptor beta chain originates from a study of cytomegalovirus exposure and HLA in healthy donors. Study outcomes and limitations: CMV serostatus stood as the only immune exposure information on hand.

Germline V CDR1 and CDR2: SGHAT, FQNNGV. The CDR3 loop spans 14 amino acids. After removal of 4 bases from V and 4 bases from J, the junction contained 5 bases not matched to a gene. This clone has just one count. Its target is not known. The PCR ran on 60 Vbeta and 13 Jbeta primers. The data were produced by immunoSEQ multiplex PCR, yet TCRdb's version contains in-frame clones alone and is incomplete. The repertoire includes roughly 100,000 clones, approximately 83% of them detected once, and 5% to 6.5% sits in the top ten. J is TRBJ2-3 and V is TRBV11-2; TRBD2 matches 7 bases. The sequence was obtained from a man younger than 30 in good health and CMV-seronegative. The sequenced material came from PBMCs. DNA for the CDR3: TGTGCCAGCAGCTCAACTAGCGTCCCAGATACGCAGTATTTT. Protein: CASSSTSVPDTQYF.